One and the same sample provided the 9 T cell receptor beta chains below, sequenced in a study of blood T cell repertoires in COVID-19. Here immunoSEQ multiplex PCR was the method, and the copy in TCRdb shows in-frame clones only, minus some. The sample contains over 100,000 clones, about 90% of which appear only once. The sample was peripheral blood. The origin of the receptors is a man aged 50 to 59 with acute or convalescent COVID-19.

The gene calls are TRBV6-5 and TRBJ1-5; 12 bases map to TRBD1. J gave up 6 bases and V 6 bases, and 6 bases lay outside the gene matches. The CDR3 spans 15 residues. CDR1 is MNHEY and CDR2 is SVGAGI in the germline V gene. The CDR3 region has the DNA TGTGCCAGCAGGGGGGACAGGGGGCATAGTCAGCCCCAGCATTTT. Translation gives CASRGDRGHSQPQHF.

The CDR3 region has the DNA TGTGCCAGCAGTTTATCGGCCAGGGTTTACAATGAGCAGTTCTTC. It translates to CASSLSARVYNEQFF. This rearrangement joins TRBV27 to TRBJ2-1, with D possibly TRBD1 on 5 matching bases. The CDR3 is made up of 15 amino acids. Deletions cut 0 bases from V and 4 bases from J, with 10 bases between. Germline V gives CDR1 MNHEY, CDR2 SMNVEV (reference sequence).

The chain carries TRBV18 and TRBJ2-7; D uncertain. The germline V and J ends were trimmed by 3 bases and 0 bases, with 3 bases remaining between them. This CDR3 has 12 residues. Germline CDR1 is KGHSH and CDR2 is LQKENI. The CDR3 DNA sequence: TGTGCCAGCTCACCGAGCTCCTACGAGCAGTACTTC. Translating it yields CASSPSSYEQYF.

The chain recombines TRBV3-1 (or the pseudogene TRBV3-2) with TRBJ2-7, with a tentative D call TRBD2 (6 bases). With 3 bases removed from V and 2 bases from J, the gap between germline ends came to 8 bases. There are 13 residues in the CDR3. Germline loops: CDR1 LGHDT, CDR2 YNNKEL (reference sequence). The CDR3 nucleotides are TGTGCCAGCAGCCAGCGGGGTCCCTACGAGCAGTACTTC. Its translation: CASSQRGPYEQYF.

This clone was picked up one time. V is TRBV19 and J is TRBJ2-1; 7 bases align to TRBD2. Germline lookup yields CDR1 LNHDA and CDR2 SQIVND (reference sequence). V shed 3 bases and J 9 bases; nucleotides not matched to a gene: 5. This CDR3 contains 13 residues. The CDR3 loop is CASSILPGGEQFF. In DNA form, the CDR3 reads TGTGCCAGTAGTATCCTACCGGGGGGTGAGCAGTTCTTC.

The CDR3 DNA sequence: TGCAGCGTTGTGGAGCGGAGCACCGGGGAGCTGTTTTTT. Its protein product is CSVVERSTGELFF. The genes are TRBV29-1 and TRBJ2-2; perhaps TRBD2 as D (5 bases). CDR3 length equals 13 residues. The ends were cut back, 4 bases at V and 4 bases at J, with 10 bases in the middle. Germline values: CDR1 SQVTM, CDR2 ANQGSEA.

V and J are TRBV7-2 and TRBJ1-2; TRBD1 aligns across 8 bases. The ends lost 3 bases at V and 7 bases at J; junction bases unmatched: 10. The germline CDR1 and CDR2 sequences are SGHTA and FQGNSA. The CDR3 consists of 15 residues. The CDR3 DNA reads TGTGCCAGCAGCTTGGAGGACAGGGCGGATAGTGGCTACACCTTC. It specifies CASSLEDRADSGYTF.

The chain employs TRBV7-9 and TRBJ2-5, with D possibly being TRBD2 (5 bases). Germline loops: CDR1 SEHNR, CDR2 FQNEAQ (reference sequence). The V gene lost 7 bases and the J gene lost 1 base, with 22 bases spanning the gap. This CDR3 has 17 amino acids. This CDR3 is CASTLGFGAVLQETQYF. As DNA, the CDR3 is TGTGCCAGCACCCTGGGGTTTGGAGCGGTACTCCAAGAGACCCAGTACTTC.

This clone was recorded only once. V is TRBV7-9 and J is TRBJ2-7; TRBD2 matches 9 bases. There are 15 residues in the CDR3. The trim removed 5 bases at V and 3 bases at J, leaving 8 bases unmatched. The germline CDR1 and CDR2 sequences are SEHNR and FQNEAQ (reference sequence). The CDR3 loop reads CASSPLAGVIYEQYF. The CDR3 region has the DNA TGTGCCAGCAGCCCCTTAGCGGGAGTGATCTACGAGCAGTACTTC.